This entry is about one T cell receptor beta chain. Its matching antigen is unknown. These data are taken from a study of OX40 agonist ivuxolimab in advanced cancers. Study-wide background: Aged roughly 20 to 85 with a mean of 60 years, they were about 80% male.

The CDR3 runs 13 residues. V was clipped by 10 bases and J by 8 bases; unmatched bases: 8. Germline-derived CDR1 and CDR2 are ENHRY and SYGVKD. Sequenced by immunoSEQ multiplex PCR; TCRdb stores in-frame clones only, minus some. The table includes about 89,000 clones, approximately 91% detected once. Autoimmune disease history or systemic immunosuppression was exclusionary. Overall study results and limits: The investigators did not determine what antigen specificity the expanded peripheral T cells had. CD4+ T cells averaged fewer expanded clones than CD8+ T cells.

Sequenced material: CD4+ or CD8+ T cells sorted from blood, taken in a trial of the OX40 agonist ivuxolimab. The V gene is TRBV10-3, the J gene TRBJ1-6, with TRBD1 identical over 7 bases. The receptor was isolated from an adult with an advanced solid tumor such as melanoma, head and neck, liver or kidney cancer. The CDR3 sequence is CATKDRVDSPLHF. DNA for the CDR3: TGTGCCACCAAAGACAGGGTTGATTCACCCCTCCACTTT.